This is a list of T cell receptor beta chains from one sample in a study of shared clonotypes between healthy human individuals. Clones were sequenced by immunoSEQ multiplex PCR, and TCRdb holds only the in-frame ones, with some missing. The sample has approximately 500,000 clones, 90% to 96% seen once; the top ten hold roughly 0.06%. The sequencing input was naive CD4+ T cells sorted from blood. The receptors originated from a woman between 25 and 40 years old in good health. The CDR3 runs from the conserved cysteine through the conserved F or W. The D gene is left open where the match is weak.

j_call d_call v_call cdr3_nt cdr3_aa
TRBJ2-7 TRBD1 TRBV7-3 TGTGCCAGCAGCCGGGACAGGGAGGGGTACTTC CASSRDREGYF
TRBJ2-3 . TRBV23-1 TGCGCCAGCAGTCAATCCAGGAGGATCACAGATACGCAGTATTTT CASSQSRRITDTQYF
TRBJ1-3 . TRBV28 TGTGCCAGCAGCTGGGACATATTAAGCACCATATATTTT CASSWDILSTIYF
TRBJ2-1 . TRBV6-1 TGTGCCAGCGAACCTAGGGATCGCTACAATGAGCAGTTCTTC CASEPRDRYNEQFF
TRBJ2-7 . TRBV4-1 TGCGCCAGCAGCCAAGTTTGGACAGTTAATTACGAGCAGTACTTC CASSQVWTVNYEQYF
TRBJ2-1 TRBD2 TRBV15 TGTGCCACCAGCAGAGATCGCCTCTTAGCGGGAGTTCTCAATGAGCAGTTCTTC CATSRDRLLAGVLNEQFF
TRBJ2-1 . TRBV19 TGTGCCAGTAGAAAACAGGGTTTGAATGAGCAGTTCTTC CASRKQGLNEQFF
TRBJ2-1 . TRBV10-2 TGCGCCAGCAGTGAGGGCCGATGGTCCAATGAGCAGTTCTTC CASSEGRWSNEQFF
TRBJ2-6 . TRBV23-1 TGCGCCAGCACTCGGGACCGGGACACAGGCGGTTCTGGGGCCAACGTCCTGACTTTC CASTRDRDTGGSGANVLTF
TRBJ2-2 . TRBV5-1 TGCGCCAGCAGCTCCCCAGCGGAGTTCACCGGGGAGCTGTTTTTT CASSSPAEFTGELFF
TRBJ1-3 . TRBV10-3 TGTGCCATCAGTGAGGCGATGGGATCCGCTGGGACAAGTAGAAACACCATATATTTT CAISEAMGSAGTSRNTIYF
TRBJ2-7 . TRBV27 TGTGCCAGCAGCCCTAAGCGGGCGTCCTACGAGCAGTACTTC CASSPKRASYEQYF
TRBJ1-2 TRBD1 TRBV5-1 TGCGCCAGCAGCTTACAGGGGGCGACCGGCGCTAACTATGGCTACACCTTC CASSLQGATGANYGYTF
TRBJ2-5 TRBD1 TRBV19 TGTGCCAGTAGTATTACTGGACAGGGTCTGGAGACCCAGTACTTC CASSITGQGLETQYF
TRBJ2-7 TRBD2 TRBV5-5 TGTGCCAGCAGCCCAGGACTAGTCCCCTACGAGCAGTACTTC CASSPGLVPYEQYF
TRBJ2-7 . TRBV7-2 TGTGCCAGCAGCTTACTTCCCCCGGGGTACGAGCAGTACTTC CASSLLPPGYEQYF
TRBJ1-3 TRBD1 TRBV19 TGTGCCAGTCAAAACCGGGACAGCTCTGGAAACACCATATATTTT CASQNRDSSGNTIYF
TRBJ1-5 . TRBV2 TGTGCCAGCAGACCCGACAGCAACAATCAGCCCCAGCATTTT CASRPDSNNQPQHF
TRBJ1-1 . TRBV6-4 TGTGCCAGCAGAAGAGGGGGGGAGAACACTGAAGCTTTCTTT CASRRGGENTEAFF
TRBJ2-5 . TRBV5-1 TGCGCCAGCAGCACACAACAAGAGACCCAGTACTTC CASSTQQETQYF
TRBJ1-5 . TRBV4-1 TGCGCCAGCAGCCAAATTTGGGTTTATAGCAATCAGCCCCAGCATTTT CASSQIWVYSNQPQHF
TRBJ2-1 TRBD1 TRBV19 TGTGCCAGTAGTCTTGGACAGGGATTCTACAATGAGCAGTTCTTC CASSLGQGFYNEQFF
TRBJ1-1 TRBD1 TRBV10-3 TGTGCCATCAGTGAAAGGTGGGACAGGGACACTGAAGCTTTCTTT CAISERWDRDTEAFF
TRBJ2-7 TRBD1 TRBV6-4 TGTGCCAGCAGTGACTACCGGGACAGGGGGTCCTACGAGCAGTACTTC CASSDYRDRGSYEQYF